A selection of T cell receptor beta chains follows, all from one sample in a study of beta chain features in type 1 diabetes. TCRdb keeps only in-frame clones here, not all; method: immunoSEQ multiplex PCR. The sample carries 330,000 or so clones, 15% to 20% recorded once. The sample was naive CD4+ T cells from blood. These receptors all stem from a woman between 18 and 29 years old in good health. Each CDR3 is given with its conserved first and last residue. A D gene is named only where the DNA matches it firmly. Size values are once, few and many counts, or a class for expanded clones, and some rows have none.

abundance	d_gene	j_gene	v_gene	CDR3aa	CDR3nt
NA	NA	TRBJ1-5	TRBV6-5	CASSSYKGSHQPQHF	TGTGCCAGCAGTTCCTACAAGGGGTCGCATCAGCCCCAGCATTTT
few	TRBD1	TRBJ2-5	TRBV7-3	CASSSRPGQKETQYF	TGTGCCAGCAGCTCTCGACCGGGACAGAAAGAGACCCAGTACTTC
NA	NA	TRBJ2-7	TRBV7-9	CASSLSHSYEQYF	TGTGCCAGCAGCTTATCCCACTCCTACGAGCAGTACTTC
few	TRBD2	TRBJ2-1	TRBV5-1	CASSFSGGDYNEQFF	TGCGCCAGCAGCTTTAGCGGGGGGGATTACAATGAGCAGTTCTTC
NA	TRBD1	TRBJ1-2	TRBV15	CATSIGTGKDYGYTF	TGTGCCACCAGCATTGGGACAGGGAAGGACTATGGCTACACCTTC
NA	TRBD2	TRBJ2-1	TRBV29-1	CSFRTSGTYNEQFF	TGCAGCTTCCGGACTAGCGGTACCTACAATGAGCAGTTCTTC
NA	TRBD2	TRBJ2-7	TRBV5-1	CASSSGLAGVDEQYF	TGCGCCAGCAGCTCGGGACTAGCGGGAGTGGACGAGCAGTACTTC
NA	NA	TRBJ2-5	TRBV4-2	CASSQGLGGQYQETQYF	TGTGCCAGCAGCCAAGGTCTAGGCGGACAGTACCAAGAGACCCAGTACTTC
few	NA	TRBJ2-1	TRBV2	CARGNSAYNEQFF	TGTGCCAGGGGAAATAGCGCCTACAATGAGCAGTTCTTC
few	TRBD1	TRBJ2-2	TRBV4-1	CASSRDRVPTGELFF	TGCGCCAGCAGTCGGGACAGGGTACCCACCGGGGAGCTGTTTTTT
NA	NA	TRBJ1-2	TRBV7-2	CASSPDRNYGYTF	TGTGCCAGCAGCCCGGACAGAAACTATGGCTACACCTTC
few	NA	TRBJ2-2	TRBV27	CASRRLEGTGELFF	TGTGCCAGCAGGAGACTGGAGGGTACCGGGGAGCTGTTTTTT
NA	TRBD1	TRBJ2-1	TRBV6-8	CASFTGQLTYNEQFF	TGTGCCAGCTTCACGGGACAGCTGACCTACAATGAGCAGTTCTTC
few	TRBD2	TRBJ2-2	TRBV5-1	CASSAGLGVGELFF	TGCGCCAGCAGCGCGGGACTAGGGGTCGGGGAGCTGTTTTTT
once	NA	TRBJ2-7	TRBV6-5	CASRAGQIYEQYF	TGTGCCAGCAGGGCTGGACAGATCTACGAGCAGTACTTC
few	NA	TRBJ2-7	TRBV7-6	CASSPQGTYEQYF	TGTGCCAGCAGCCCCCAGGGTACCTACGAGCAGTACTTC
NA	TRBD1	TRBJ1-1	TRBV4-1	CASSQLDRGTEAFF	TGCGCCAGCAGCCAACTGGACAGGGGAACTGAAGCTTTCTTT
few	TRBD1	TRBJ2-1	TRBV29-1	CSVYRDRAPYTGEQFF	TGCAGCGTTTACCGGGACAGGGCCCCCTACACTGGTGAGCAGTTCTTC
NA	NA	TRBJ2-1	TRBV5-1	CASSLGGTSSSYNEQFF	TGCGCCAGCAGCTTGGGAGGGACTTCCAGCTCCTACAATGAGCAGTTCTTC
NA	NA	TRBJ2-7	TRBV5-1	CASTNTGGYEQYF	TGCGCCAGTACGAACACAGGTGGCTACGAGCAGTACTTC
few	NA	TRBJ2-5	TRBV19	CASSRAISETQYF	TGTGCCAGTAGTAGAGCCATATCAGAGACCCAGTACTTC
NA	NA	TRBJ1-2	TRBV6-5	CASSYSLTDRPSGYTF	TGTGCCAGCAGTTACTCCCTCACAGACAGGCCCTCAGGCTACACCTTC
NA	NA	TRBJ2-3	TRBV7-2	CASSSLFLGVDTQYF	TGTGCCAGCAGCTCACTGTTCCTCGGTGTAGATACGCAGTATTTT
few	TRBD2	TRBJ2-5	TRBV4-2	CASSPRGRGIQETQYF	TGTGCCAGCAGCCCGCGTGGGCGGGGGATCCAAGAGACCCAGTACTTC
NA	NA	TRBJ1-1	TRBV14	CASSRNTGQNTEAFF	TGTGCCAGCAGCCGGAATACCGGACAGAACACTGAAGCTTTCTTT
few	TRBD1	TRBJ1-2	TRBV27	CASSKQGTYGYTF	TGTGCCAGCAGTAAACAGGGGACTTATGGCTACACCTTC
few	NA	TRBJ1-5	TRBV15	CATSRTDNQPQHF	TGTGCCACCAGTAGGACAGACAATCAGCCCCAGCATTTT
NA	NA	TRBJ1-1	TRBV18	CASSPPSGSGTEAFF	TGTGCCAGCTCACCACCGTCAGGGTCCGGCACTGAAGCTTTCTTT
few	NA	TRBJ2-7	TRBV30	CAWSAGRGVGEQYF	TGTGCCTGGAGTGCGGGGCGCGGGGTGGGCGAGCAGTACTTC
few	TRBD2	TRBJ2-5	TRBV5-4	CASSTLAGGLLDLHF	TGTGCCAGCAGCACACTAGCGGGGGGGCTCCTCGACCTACACTTC
NA	TRBD1	TRBJ2-1	TRBV7-3	CASSLGTGALFF	TGTGCCAGCAGCTTGGGTACAGGGGCCCTGTTCTTC
NA	TRBD2	TRBJ2-1	TRBV30	CAWSETSGGAYEQFF	TGTGCCTGGAGTGAGACTAGCGGGGGGGCTTATGAGCAGTTCTTC
NA	TRBD2	TRBJ2-3	TRBV30	CAWRYQLAGGRTDTQYF	TGTGCCTGGAGGTACCAACTAGCGGGAGGGCGGACAGATACGCAGTATTTT
NA	NA	TRBJ1-4	TRBV9	CASSSGGLNEKLFF	TGTGCCAGCAGCTCGGGGGGCCTTAATGAAAAACTGTTTTTT
few	NA	TRBJ2-1	TRBV6-1	CASSDGLPREFF	TGTGCCAGCAGTGACGGACTCCCACGGGAGTTCTTC
NA	NA	TRBJ2-3	TRBV29-1	CSVPRGSRETDTQYF	TGCAGCGTGCCTAGGGGAAGCCGAGAGACAGATACGCAGTATTTT
NA	TRBD2	TRBJ2-2	TRBV30	CARLAGGTGELFF	TGTGCCCGCCTGGCGGGAGGCACCGGGGAGCTGTTTTTT
NA	NA	TRBJ2-7	TRBV11-2	CASTSQDTAYEQYF	TGTGCCAGCACCTCTCAGGACACCGCCTACGAGCAGTACTTC
NA	NA	TRBJ2-7	TRBV19	CASSPRVGGAYEQYF	TGTGCCAGTAGCCCCCGCGTTGGAGGGGCCTACGAGCAGTACTTC
few	TRBD1	TRBJ2-1	TRBV19	CASSDRESYNEQFF	TGTGCCAGTAGCGACAGGGAGTCATACAATGAGCAGTTCTTC
NA	NA	TRBJ2-1	TRBV7-9	CASSLARGAVLGGEQFF	TGTGCCAGCAGCTTAGCGCGGGGAGCGGTTCTCGGGGGTGAGCAGTTCTTC
few	NA	TRBJ1-5	TRBV19	CASSRGMDQPQHF	TGTGCCAGTAGTCGGGGGATGGATCAGCCCCAGCATTTT